This T cell receptor (beta chain) was recovered during a study of monozygotic twins with inflammatory bowel disease (dated by TCRdb to between 2019 and 2020). As for the study more broadly: A total of approximately 28 monozygotic twin pairs were included in the full study, comprising nine German pairs (four IBD-concordant, five IBD-discordant) and 19 IBD-discordant Danish pairs. The search for disease-associated traits relied mainly on comparing IBD patients with their genetically identical healthy co-twins within discordant pairs. Each individual had, on average, about 151 000 unique TCRalpha sequences and 181 000 unique TCRbeta sequences available for analysis. Study-wide conclusions, independent of this receptor: IBD patients had lower TCRbeta repertoire diversity, measured by the inverse Simpson index, than their healthy co-twins. The results gave no support for a single strong signal or clonotype linked to IBD. No difference in repertoire similarity was observed between concordant and discordant twins, possibly owing to limited statistical power. The analysis was unable to tell different T cell subtypes apart. Fewer clonotypes were shared with other individuals by IBD patients than by healthy twins, most markedly in patients showing signs of disease activity. Because patients were on differing immunosuppressive treatments, the repertoires may have picked up extra background noise and inter-individual variability.

Libraries came from 5' RACE. For each TCR library, around 3,800 ng of total RNA was used. For each sample, cDNA synthesis was carried out in eight separate reactions using SMARTScribe reverse transcriptase. Unique molecular identifiers containing a 6-nucleotide sample barcode were introduced through template switching during cDNA synthesis. TCRalpha and TCRbeta cDNA was amplified in two nested PCRs of 16 and 9 cycles, and bead purification was carried out after each PCR. Before amplification, cDNA was treated with uracil DNA-glycosylase and purified using the QIAquick PCR purification kit. The second PCR was the step at which Illumina TruSeq-compatible adapters and sample-specific barcodes were added. Library quality and concentration were assessed using TapeStation and Qubit, and 5 ng of each library was pooled. The pooled libraries were sequenced with 2 x 100 bp reads and custom sequencing primers on an Illumina HiSeq2500 single-index Rapid Run. As for the original processing: UMI-based consensus assembly with MiGEC version 1.2.6 was used to correct PCR and sequencing errors. V(D)J alignment, clonotype assembly and CDR3 extraction were performed with MiXCR version 2.1.1. To normalise gene usage, clonotype sharing and MAIT/NKT TCR abundance, the top 1000, 10 000 and 20 000 clonotypes in each sample were analysed. After downsampling to 27 000 UMIs, diversity was calculated as the inverse Simpson index using the vegan R package. Statistical testing used paired Mann-Whitney U tests on the discordant twin pairs and applied Benjamini-Hochberg correction for multiple testing. The reads underwent TCRdb reprocessing, giving one record for each CDR3 protein sequence and no DNA. TCRdb, not the original authors, processed these V and J calls. The sample's records list 90,000 to 110,000 distinct CDR3 sequences. The ten largest clones represent over 10% of the sample.

Points on this clonotype: The target of this receptor is not known.

Its CDR3 holds 14 amino acids, cysteine through phenylalanine. The DNA is unrecorded. For CDR1 and CDR2, the germline V gene (reference sequence) lists LGHDT and YNNKEL. From each donor, a roughly 2.5 ml peripheral blood sample was collected into PAXgene tubes and kept at -80 degrees C. Total RNA was isolated from whole blood with the PAXgene blood miRNA kit on an automated QIAcube, without T cell sorting. Peripheral blood from monozygotic twin pairs, either concordant or discordant for inflammatory bowel disease, underwent deep TCRalpha and TCRbeta repertoire profiling that used unique molecular barcoding. Smoking habits were recorded for all twin pairs, with individuals classified as current, former or never smokers.

The origin of this receptor is a human donor with ulcerative colitis or Crohn's disease, or a healthy co-twin of an affected twin (not recorded which). The sequenced sample was blood. The chain is made from TRBV3-1 and TRBJ2-2; the D gene TCRdb calls, TRBD1, cannot be checked with no DNA. The CDR3 has the sequence CASSQNRVAGELFF.